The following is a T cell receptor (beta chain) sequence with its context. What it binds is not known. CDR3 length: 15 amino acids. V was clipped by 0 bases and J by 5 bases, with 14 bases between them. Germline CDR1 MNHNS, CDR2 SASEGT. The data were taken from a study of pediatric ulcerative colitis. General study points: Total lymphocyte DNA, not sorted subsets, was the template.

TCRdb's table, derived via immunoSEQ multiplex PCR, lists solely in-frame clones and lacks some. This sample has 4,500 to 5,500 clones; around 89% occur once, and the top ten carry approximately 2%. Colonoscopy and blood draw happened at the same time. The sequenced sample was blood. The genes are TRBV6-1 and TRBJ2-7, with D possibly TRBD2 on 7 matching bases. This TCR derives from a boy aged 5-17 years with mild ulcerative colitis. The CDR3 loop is CASSEAGGAPDEQYF. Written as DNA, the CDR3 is TGTGCCAGCAGTGAAGCGGGGGGGGCGCCGGACGAGCAGTACTTC.